The 6 T cell receptor beta chains reported below all come from one sample, sequenced in a study of shared clonotypes between healthy human individuals. The protocol was immunoSEQ multiplex PCR, while the TCRdb copy is restricted to in-frame clones and leaves out a portion. The repertoire has roughly 2.2 million clones, about nine tenths of them found once; the top ten carry roughly 0.34%. Sequenced input: naive CD4+ T cells from PBMCs. Noted subset: CD45RA+ positively selected. These receptors all stem from a man aged 18 to 35 in good health. Some clones in this sample may be carry-over from other donors' samples.

About this clone: It is unclear where the CDR3 begins or ends on the DNA, so no DNA is shown, and the CDR3 is as TCRdb lists it. This chain joins TRBV6-6 and TRBJ1-1. The CDR3 sequence runs 13 residues, both termini included. Germline V CDR1 and CDR2: MNHNY, SVGAGI (reference sequence). CDR3 protein: CASTSAAITEAFF.

The V gene is TRBV7-3, the J gene TRBJ2-1; possible D gene TRBD2, 6 bases. V was shortened by 5 bases and J by 8 bases, with 13 bases between the two germline ends. CDR3 length: 13 amino acids. Looked up from germline, CDR1 is SGHTA and CDR2 is FQGTGA. The CDR3, as DNA: TGTGCCAGCAGCCCCGGGCCTAGCGATGAGCAGTTCTTC. Its translation: CASSPGPSDEQFF.

The chain couples TRBV28 to TRBJ2-7; D possibly corresponds to TRBD2 (6 bases). This CDR3 contains 14 residues. From germline, CDR1 is MDHEN and CDR2 SYDVKM. Trimming left V 11 bases short and J 3 bases short, with 20 bases between. The CDR3 loop is CAASVGGPGYEQYF. DNA for the CDR3: TGTGCCGCCTCTGTCGGAGGGCCTGGCTACGAGCAGTACTTC.

Of note for this clone: The same CDR3 arises from other DNA sequences in this sample as well. The chain recombines TRBV9 with TRBJ1-4, with TRBD1 matching over 9 bases. The V segment lost 2 bases and the J segment 8 bases; nucleotides outside the gene matches: 4. Looked up from germline, CDR1 is SGDLS and CDR2 is YYNGEE. The CDR3 contains 14 residues. The CDR3 DNA reads as TGTGCCAGCAGCGTGGGGACAGGGCGAGAAAAACTGTTTTTT. Its protein product is CASSVGTGREKLFF. The whole variable domain, remainder taken from reference TRBV9 and TRBJ1-4, is DSGVTQTPKHLITATGQRVTLRCSPRSGDLSVYWYQQSLDQGLQFLIQYYNGEERAKGNILERFSAQQFPDLHSELNLSSLELGDSALYFCASSVGTGREKLFFGSGTQLSVL.

This clone was observed a single time. A far bigger clonotype differs at one base, so this is likely a read error. The rearrangement uses TRBV10-3 and TRBJ2-1; D not certain. The germline gives CDR1 ENHRY, CDR2 SYGVKD. V shed 1 base and J shed 9 bases, with 10 bases lying between them. The CDR3 sequence is 13 residues long. The CDR3 loop is CAISELNSPEQFF. The CDR3 DNA sequence: TGTGCCATCAGTGAGTTAAACAGCCCTGAGCAGTTCTTC.

As DNA, the CDR3 is TGTGCCAGTAGATCGGGACAGGTCAACGTAGTGCCCCAGCATTTT. Translation: CASRSGQVNVVPQHF. The chain has TRBV19 and TRBJ1-5; 8 bases are a match to TRBD1. V lost 6 bases, J lost 9 bases, and 13 bases stayed unmatched. The CDR3 consists of 15 residues. Germline V CDR1 and CDR2: LNHDA, SQIVND (reference sequence).